Shown below are 21 T cell receptor beta chains from a single sample sequenced in a study of shared clonotypes between healthy human individuals. Libraries were prepared by immunoSEQ multiplex PCR; TCRdb keeps only in-frame clonotypes and omits some of them. The table has about 980,000 clones, approximately 76% seen once. Sequencing used memory CD4+ T cells sorted from blood. Subset here: CD45RA-negative fraction. The receptor source for this set is a man between 18 and 29 years old in good health.

The chain links TRBV9 to TRBJ1-6, with D possibly being TRBD1 (5 bases). This CDR3 is built from 13 residues. Germline V gives CDR1 SGDLS, CDR2 YYNGEE. Between the trimmed V and J ends, which lost 1 base and 7 bases, there was a span of 6 bases. The CDR3 loop reads CASSVKGNSPLHF. The CDR3 DNA reads as TGTGCCAGCAGCGTAAAGGGGAATTCACCCCTCCACTTT.

This clone was observed a handful of times. The V and J genes are TRBV5-1 and TRBJ2-7; 10 positions agree with TRBD1. Trimming cost V 7 bases and J 3 bases; bases outside gene matches: 10. CDR3 size: 15 residues. CDR1 is SGHRS, CDR2 YFSETQ, per germline. CDR3 nucleotides: TGCGCCAGCCGAACCGGGACAGGGGAGGTCTACGAGCAGTACTTC. It codes for CASRTGTGEVYEQYF.

This clone was observed once. The V gene is TRBV6-1, the J gene TRBJ1-5, with unresolved D. V lost 4 bases to trimming and J lost 1 base, with 8 bases between them. The germline V gene has CDR1 MNHNS and CDR2 SASEGT. The CDR3 runs to 14 residues. Here the CDR3 DNA reads TGTGCCAGCAGTGGAGACGGCAGCAATCAGCCCCAGCATTTT. This gives the protein CASSGDGSNQPQHF.

CDR3 loop: CASSMSGVGNQPQHF. The DNA for the CDR3 is TGTGCCAGTAGTATGAGCGGGGTTGGGAATCAGCCCCAGCATTTT. The V gene is TRBV19, the J gene TRBJ1-5; D is uncertain. The germline V gene encodes CDR1 LNHDA and CDR2 SQIVND (reference sequence). This CDR3 comprises 15 residues. V lost 3 bases, J lost 4 bases, and 13 bases lay in between. Full variable domain (outside the CDR3, taken from reference TRBV19 and TRBJ1-5): DGGITQSPKYLFRKEGQNVTLSCEQNLNHDAMYWYRQDPGQGLRLIYYSQIVNDFQKGDIAEGYSVSREKKESFPLTVTSAQKNPTAFYLCASSMSGVGNQPQHFGDGTRLSIL.

The V and J genes are TRBV18 and TRBJ2-7; TRBD1 or TRBD2 may be the D gene (5 bases each). V dropped 4 bases and J dropped 1 base, with 11 bases sitting between them. The germline V gene has CDR1 KGHSH and CDR2 LQKENI. The CDR3 extends over 14 amino acids. The CDR3 sequence is CASSLAGRSYEQYF. The CDR3 region has the DNA TGTGCCAGCTCACTCGCAGGGAGATCCTACGAGCAGTACTTC.

The chain couples TRBV9 to TRBJ2-1, with D perhaps given as TRBD1 or TRBD2 (7 bases each). The CDR3 loop spans 14 amino acids. The V end was cut by 7 bases, the J end by 2 bases, with 13 bases between. Germline values: CDR1 SGDLS, CDR2 YYNGEE. The CDR3 sequence: CASQGGATYNEQFF. DNA of the CDR3: TGTGCCAGCCAGGGGGGGGCTACCTACAATGAGCAGTTCTTC. Full variable domain (remainder filled in from reference TRBV9 and TRBJ2-1): DSGVTQTPKHLITATGQRVTLRCSPRSGDLSVYWYQQSLDQGLQFLIQYYNGEERAKGNILERFSAQQFPDLHSELNLSSLELGDSALYFCASQGGATYNEQFFGPGTRLTVL.

About this clone: The sample contains more than one DNA sequence encoding this CDR3. The chain employs TRBV6-6 and TRBJ1-1; unclear D gene. The V gene's germline CDR1 is MNHNY and CDR2 SVGAGI (reference sequence). The CDR3 runs to 14 residues. Trimming took off 0 bases at V and 2 bases at J, with 7 bases between the two ends. CDR3 sequence reads: CASSYSGANTEAFF. CDR3 nucleotides: TGTGCCAGCAGTTACTCGGGAGCTAACACTGAAGCTTTCTTT.

The chain is built from TRBV6-1 and TRBJ2-7; D gene uncertain. The CDR3 has 13 residues. V lost 2 bases and J lost 3, with 8 bases in between. Germline assignment: CDR1 MNHNS and CDR2 SASEGT. The CDR3 DNA sequence: TGTGCCAGCAGTGAACGGCAGTTCTACGAGCAGTACTTC. It codes for CASSERQFYEQYF.

This chain uses TRBV30 with TRBJ1-2, with 7 bases lining up with TRBD1. CDR1 GTSNPN and CDR2 SVGIG come from the germline V gene (reference sequence). V lost 2 bases, J lost 3 bases, and 3 bases stayed unmatched. CDR3 length: 13 amino acids. This CDR3 is CAWSKGGYYGYTF. The CDR3 nucleotides are TGTGCCTGGAGTAAAGGGGGCTACTATGGCTACACCTTC. The whole variable domain, remainder taken from reference TRBV30 and TRBJ1-2, is SQTIHQWPATLVQPVGSPLSLECTVEGTSNPNLYWYRQAAGRGLQLLFYSVGIGQISSEVPQNLSASRPQDRQFILSSKKLLLSDSGFYLCAWSKGGYYGYTFGSGTRLTVV.

This sequence joins TRBV5-4 and TRBJ1-6; possibly TRBD1 for D (5 bases). The CDR3 contains 16 residues. V was pared by 4 bases and J by 7 bases, with 18 bases between. Germline lookup yields CDR1 SGHNT and CDR2 YYREEE (reference sequence). CDR3 bases: TGTGCCAGCAGCCCCCCGGGGGAGGGAAGAAATTCACCCCTCCACTTT. It translates to CASSPPGEGRNSPLHF.

The chain carries TRBV6-1 and TRBJ2-7; TRBD2 aligns across 7 bases. V was clipped by 4 bases and J by 0 bases; unmatched bases: 6. Germline assignment: CDR1 MNHNS and CDR2 SASEGT. The CDR3 runs to 15 residues. This CDR3 is CASSAREVISYEQYF. The CDR3 DNA is TGTGCCAGCAGTGCCCGGGAGGTAATCTCCTACGAGCAGTACTTC.

The CDR3 bases are TGTGCCAGCAGGCTAGCGGGGGCCGGGGAGCTGTTTTTT. Protein: CASRLAGAGELFF. The chain recombines TRBV6-5 with TRBJ2-2; 10 nucleotides agree with TRBD2. There are 13 residues in the CDR3. V was pared by 6 bases and J by 6 bases, with 1 base of the junction left unmatched. Germline loops: CDR1 MNHEY, CDR2 SVGAGI.

This chain uses TRBV5-1 with TRBJ1-1; 7 nucleotides line up with TRBD1. Germline CDR1 is SGHRS and CDR2 is YFSETQ. V lost 1 base to trimming and J lost 1 base; unmatched junction nucleotides: 4. The CDR3 has 15 residues. The CDR3 reads CASSLRGQENTEAFF. The CDR3 DNA follows: TGCGCCAGCAGCTTGCGAGGACAGGAGAACACTGAAGCTTTCTTT.

About this clone itself: The limits of the CDR3 on the DNA are not certain, so only TCRdb's listed CDR3 is given. CDR3 sequence reads: CASSWGGGTIHTEAFF. V usage is TRBV21-1 and J usage is TRBJ1-1; the tabulated D call, TRBD1, remains unverified against the DNA. TRBV21-1 is listed as a pseudogene. Including both end residues, the CDR3 is 16 amino acids long.

The rearrangement uses TRBV4-1 and TRBJ2-5; TRBD1 is a possible D gene (5 bases). The CDR3 spans 15 residues. Trimming shortened V by 1 base and J by 5 bases, and 14 bases separated the two germline ends. Germline V lookup: CDR1 MGHRA, CDR2 YSYEKL. CDR3 bases: TGCGCCAGCAGCCAAGGGACATCCCAAAGGGAGACCCAGTACTTC. It translates to CASSQGTSQRETQYF.

This chain uses TRBV12-5 with TRBJ2-4, with D maybe TRBD1 (6 bases). With 0 bases removed from V and 5 bases from J, the gap between germline ends came to 20 bases. There are 18 residues in the CDR3. The germline gives CDR1 LGHNT, CDR2 FRNRAP. CDR3 amino acids: CASGLVLRPNRVENIQYF. The DNA of the CDR3 is TGTGCTAGTGGTTTGGTACTTCGCCCGAACAGGGTTGAAAACATTCAGTACTTC.

As concerns this clone: Distinct nucleotide sequences in the sample also encode this CDR3. J is TRBJ2-3 and V is TRBV5-1, with 8 bases fitting TRBD1. The CDR3 loop spans 13 amino acids. The germline gives CDR1 SGHRS, CDR2 YFSETQ. Germline trimming cut 2 bases from V and 6 bases from J; bases unmatched to any gene: 2. The CDR3 DNA sequence: TGCGCCAGCAGCTTAAACAGGGGGGATACGCAGTATTTT. As protein: CASSLNRGDTQYF. Together with reference TRBV5-1 and TRBJ2-3, the CDR3 gives the full variable domain: KAGVTQTPRYLIKTRGQQVTLSCSPISGHRSVSWYQQTPGQGLQFLFEYFSETQRNKGNFPGRFSGRQFSNSRSEMNVSTLELGDSALYLCASSLNRGDTQYFGPGTRLTVL.

This clone was detected only once. The rearrangement links TRBV7-2 to TRBJ2-3, with 7 bases fitting TRBD2. CDR1 and CDR2 (germline): SGHTA, FQGNSA. V was pared by 5 bases and J by 1 base, with 9 bases of the junction left unmatched. The CDR3 totals 16 residues. CDR3 residues: CASSPRTSYGTDTQYF. CDR3 DNA sequence: TGTGCCAGCAGCCCCAGGACTAGTTATGGCACAGATACGCAGTATTTT.

The chain couples TRBV19 to TRBJ2-5, with TRBD1 matching 10 bases. Germline V CDR1 and CDR2: LNHDA, SQIVND (reference sequence). The CDR3 runs to 14 residues. V gave up 7 bases and J gave up 3 bases; unmatched junction bases: 5. As DNA, the CDR3 is TGTGCCAGTACGGACAGGGGGAGGGAAGAGACCCAGTACTTC. This sequence encodes CASTDRGREETQYF.

The rearrangement uses TRBV4-3 and TRBJ2-7; no clear D. CDR1 is LGHNA and CDR2 is YSLEER in the germline V gene. Trimming left V 1 base short and J 3 bases short, with 13 bases between. The CDR3 totals 15 residues. The CDR3 protein is CASSQVLAGIYEQYF. The CDR3 coding sequence is TGCGCCAGCAGCCAAGTATTAGCTGGGATCTACGAGCAGTACTTC.

This clone was observed once. The gene calls are TRBV27 and TRBJ2-1, with 11 nucleotides matching TRBD2. The CDR3 is 17 amino acids. The germline CDR1 and CDR2 sequences are MNHEY and SMNVEV (reference sequence). J lost 6 bases, V lost 1 base, and 8 bases had no gene match. The CDR3 nucleotides read TGTGCCAGCAGTTTATGGGGGACTAGCGGTAAGGCCAATGAGCAGTTCTTC. Translated, it gives CASSLWGTSGKANEQFF.